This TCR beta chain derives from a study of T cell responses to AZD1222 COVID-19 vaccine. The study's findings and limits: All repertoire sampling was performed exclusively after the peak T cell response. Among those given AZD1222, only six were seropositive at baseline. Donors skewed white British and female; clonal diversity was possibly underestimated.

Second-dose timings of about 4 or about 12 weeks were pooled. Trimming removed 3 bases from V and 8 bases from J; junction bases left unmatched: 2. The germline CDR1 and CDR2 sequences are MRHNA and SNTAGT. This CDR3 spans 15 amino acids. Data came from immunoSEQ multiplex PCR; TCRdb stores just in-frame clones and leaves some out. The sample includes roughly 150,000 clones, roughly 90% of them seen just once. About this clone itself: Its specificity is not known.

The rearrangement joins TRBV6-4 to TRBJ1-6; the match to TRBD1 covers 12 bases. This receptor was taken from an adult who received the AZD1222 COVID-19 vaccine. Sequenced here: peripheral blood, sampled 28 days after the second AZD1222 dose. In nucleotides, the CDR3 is TGTGCCAGCAGTGAGGGGACAGGGGGCCATTCACCCCTCCACTTT. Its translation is CASSEGTGGHSPLHF.